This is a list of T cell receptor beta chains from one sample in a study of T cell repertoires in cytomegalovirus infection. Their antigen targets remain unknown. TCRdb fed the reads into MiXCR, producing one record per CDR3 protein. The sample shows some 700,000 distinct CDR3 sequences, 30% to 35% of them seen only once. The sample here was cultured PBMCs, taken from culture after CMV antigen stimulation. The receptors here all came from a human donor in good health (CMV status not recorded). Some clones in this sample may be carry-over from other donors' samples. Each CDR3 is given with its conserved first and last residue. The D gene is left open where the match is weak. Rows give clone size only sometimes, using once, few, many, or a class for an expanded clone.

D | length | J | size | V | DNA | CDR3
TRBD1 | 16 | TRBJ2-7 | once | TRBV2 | TGTGCCAGCAGGAGGGGAACAGGGGGCTTCACCTACGAGCAGTACTTC | CASRRGTGGFTYEQYF
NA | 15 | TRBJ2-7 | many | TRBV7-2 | TGTGCCAGCACCCATAGCGGCGCTGCCCCCTACGAGCAGTACTTC | CASTHSGAAPYEQYF
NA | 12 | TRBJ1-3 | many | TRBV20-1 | TGCAGTGCTAGCAGGGAGGGGAACACCATATATTTT | CSASREGNTIYF
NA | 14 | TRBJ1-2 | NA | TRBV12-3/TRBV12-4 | TGTGCCAGCCAACCGGGGGCAGGGAGGTATGGCTACACCTTC | CASQPGAGRYGYTF
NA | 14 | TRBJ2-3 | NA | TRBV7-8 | TGTGCCAGCAGCTTCGGTAGCATTCTAGATACGCAGTATTTT | CASSFGSILDTQYF
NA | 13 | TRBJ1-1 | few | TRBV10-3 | TGTGCCATCAGTGAGTCGACGGCACTTGAAGCTTTCTTT | CAISESTALEAFF
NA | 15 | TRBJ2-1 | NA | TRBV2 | TGTGCCAGCAGGGGTGGGCCCCCAGACCCTGGCGAGCAGTTCTTC | CASRGGPPDPGEQFF
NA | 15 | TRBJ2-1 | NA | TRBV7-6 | TGTGCCAGCAGCTTACCCCTTAGCTCCTACAATGAGCAGTTCTTC | CASSLPLSSYNEQFF
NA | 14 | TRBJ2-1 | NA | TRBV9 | TGTGCCAGCAGCGTAGTGGGATCTAGCAATGAGCAGTTCTTC | CASSVVGSSNEQFF
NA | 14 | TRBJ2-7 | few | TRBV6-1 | TGTGCCAGCCGAGGATACGCCAGGGCCTACGAGCAGTACTTC | CASRGYARAYEQYF
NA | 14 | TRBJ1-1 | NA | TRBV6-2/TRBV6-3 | TGTGCCAGCAGTTCACACCTCTACAACACTGAAGCTTTCTTT | CASSSHLYNTEAFF
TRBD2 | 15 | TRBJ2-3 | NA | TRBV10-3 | TGTGCCATCAGTGTGGAGCGGGGGGGCCTAGATACGCAGTATTTT | CAISVERGGLDTQYF
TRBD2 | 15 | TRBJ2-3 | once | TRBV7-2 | TGTGCCAGCAGCCCCATAGCGGGAGGGGGAGATACGCAGTATTTT | CASSPIAGGGDTQYF
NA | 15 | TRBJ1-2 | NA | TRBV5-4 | TGTGCCAGCAGCTTGGCGGACGGACTCTATGGTGACTACACCTTC | CASSLADGLYGDYTF
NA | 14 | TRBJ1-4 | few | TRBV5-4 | TGTGCCACCAGATCGTCCGGGACGAGTGAAAAACTGTTTTTT | CATRSSGTSEKLFF
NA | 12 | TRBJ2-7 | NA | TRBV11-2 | TGTGCCAGCAGCCCCGTGGTCCACGAGCAGTACTTC | CASSPVVHEQYF
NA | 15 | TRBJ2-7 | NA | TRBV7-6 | TGTGCCAGCAGCTCCAGGAGGTTGAGCTCCTACGAGCAGTACTTC | CASSSRRLSSYEQYF
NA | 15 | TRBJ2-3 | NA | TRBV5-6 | TGTGCCAGCAGCATCACAGGGGAGGGGGCAGATACGCAGTATTTT | CASSITGEGADTQYF
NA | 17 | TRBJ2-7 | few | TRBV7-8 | TGTGCCAGCAGCTTAGAAGGGGAGCGCAGGGCCTCCTACGAGCAGTACTTC | CASSLEGERRASYEQYF
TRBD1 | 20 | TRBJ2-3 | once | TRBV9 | TGTGCCAGCAGCGTAGAAGGTCGGGACAGGGTACTCACCGACACAGATACGCAGTATTTT | CASSVEGRDRVLTDTDTQYF
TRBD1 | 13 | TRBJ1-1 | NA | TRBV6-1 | TGTGCCAGCAGTGGACAGGGGTGGACTGAAGCTTTCTTT | CASSGQGWTEAFF
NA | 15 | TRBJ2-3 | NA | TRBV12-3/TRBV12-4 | TGTGCCAGCAGTTTGTCGGGCCAAGACACAGATACGCAGTATTTT | CASSLSGQDTDTQYF
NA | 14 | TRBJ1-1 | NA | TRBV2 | TGTGCCAGATCTCCAGGACAGATAAACACTGAAGCTTTCTTT | CARSPGQINTEAFF
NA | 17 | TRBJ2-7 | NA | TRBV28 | TGTGCCAGTTCTCTTATATCCCCTAGGACAGCCCTAGGGACAACAGACTTC | CASSLISPRTALGTTDF
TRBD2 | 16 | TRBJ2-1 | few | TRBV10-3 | TGTGCCATCAGTGAGTTCACTAGCGGGGTCTACAATGAGCAGTTCTTC | CAISEFTSGVYNEQFF
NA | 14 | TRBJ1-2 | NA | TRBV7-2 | TGTGCCAGCAGCTTAATCGCGGCTAACTATGGCTACACCTTC | CASSLIAANYGYTF
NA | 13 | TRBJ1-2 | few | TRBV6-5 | TGTGCCAGCAGTTACTCGACGGAGTCGGGCTACACCTTC | CASSYSTESGYTF
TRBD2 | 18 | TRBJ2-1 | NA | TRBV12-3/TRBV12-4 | TGTGCCAGCAGCCTCAGTTGGGGCGGAAAGCGGGAGATATATGAGCAGTTCTTC | CASSLSWGGKREIYEQFF
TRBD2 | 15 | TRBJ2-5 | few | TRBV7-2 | TGTGCCAGCAGAAGGATCGGGGGGGCCGGGGAGACCCAGTACTTC | CASRRIGGAGETQYF
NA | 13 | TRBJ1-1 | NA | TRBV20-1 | TGCAGTGCTAGCCCAGATTCAAACACTGAAGCTTTCTTT | CSASPDSNTEAFF
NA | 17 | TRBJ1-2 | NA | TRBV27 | TGTGCCAGCAGTCCCCACGAAGGTGCTGAGTCGTACTATGGCTACACCTTC | CASSPHEGAESYYGYTF
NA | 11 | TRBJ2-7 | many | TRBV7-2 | TGTGCCAGCAGCTATTACGATGAGCAGTACTTC | CASSYYDEQYF
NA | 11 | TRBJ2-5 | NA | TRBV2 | TGTGCCAGCAGCCCTGACAGTGATCCTGACTTC | CASSPDSDPDF
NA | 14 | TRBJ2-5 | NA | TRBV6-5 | TGTGCCAGCAGTTACTTGGCAGCTCAAGAGACCCAGTACTTC | CASSYLAAQETQYF
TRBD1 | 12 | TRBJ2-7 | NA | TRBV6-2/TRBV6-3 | TGTGCCGGCGGGACAGGTGGGGTTGAGCAGTACTTC | CAGGTGGVEQYF
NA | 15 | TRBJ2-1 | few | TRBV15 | TGTGCCACCAGCAGAGTGGACTCGGTGTACAATGAGCAGTTCTTC | CATSRVDSVYNEQFF
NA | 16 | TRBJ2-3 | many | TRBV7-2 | TGTGCCAGCAGCTTCACTATCGGGGGAGGCACAGATACGCAGTATTTT | CASSFTIGGGTDTQYF
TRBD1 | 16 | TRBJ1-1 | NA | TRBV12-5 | TGTGCTAGTGGTTTGGTACTGGGGAGGGGGCACACTGAAGCTTTCTTT | CASGLVLGRGHTEAFF
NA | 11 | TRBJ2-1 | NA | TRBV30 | TGTGCCTGGGGACAGTTAGATGAGCAGTTCTTC | CAWGQLDEQFF
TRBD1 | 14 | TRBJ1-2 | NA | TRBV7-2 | TGTGCCAGCAGCTCCTTGGGACAGGACTATGGCTACACCTTC | CASSSLGQDYGYTF
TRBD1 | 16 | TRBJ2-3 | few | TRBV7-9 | TGTGCCAGCAGCTCACAGGGGGCGCTGGGCACAGATACGCAGTATTTT | CASSSQGALGTDTQYF
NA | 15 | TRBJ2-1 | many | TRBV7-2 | TGTGCCAGCAGCTTAGTAGGGAGCTCCTACAATGAGCAGTTCTTC | CASSLVGSSYNEQFF
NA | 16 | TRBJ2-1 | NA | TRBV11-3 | TGTGCCAGCAGCTCGGAGGGTTTACCACTCTACAATGAGCAGTTCTTC | CASSSEGLPLYNEQFF
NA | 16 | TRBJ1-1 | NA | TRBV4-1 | TGCGCCAGCAGCCAAAGAGCGGGGACGGTGAACACTGAAGCTTTCTTT | CASSQRAGTVNTEAFF
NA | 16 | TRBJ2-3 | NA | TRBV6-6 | TGTGCCAGCAGTGAAACAGGAGGGGTCGGTACAGATACGCAGTATTTT | CASSETGGVGTDTQYF
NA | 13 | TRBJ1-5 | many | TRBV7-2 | TGTGCCAGCAGCTTAACGCGCAATCAGCCCCAGCATTTT | CASSLTRNQPQHF
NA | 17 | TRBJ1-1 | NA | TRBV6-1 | TGTGCCAGCAGTCCCATCCCGGGGGGGGGCGCCGGGACTGAAGCTTTCTTT | CASSPIPGGGAGTEAFF
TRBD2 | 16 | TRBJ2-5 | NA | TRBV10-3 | TGTGCCATCAGTGGCGGGGGGCTTCTGGGGAAAGAGACCCAGTACTTC | CAISGGGLLGKETQYF
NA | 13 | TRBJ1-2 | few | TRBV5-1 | TGCGCCAGCAGCCCAGGGACCGTGGATGGCTACACCTTC | CASSPGTVDGYTF
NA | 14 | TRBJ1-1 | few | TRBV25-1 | TGTGCCAGCAGTCATCAGGGAAGTAACACTGAAGCTTTCTTT | CASSHQGSNTEAFF